One sample yielded the 6 T cell receptor beta chains listed below, sequenced in a study of cytomegalovirus exposure and HLA in healthy donors. The PCR employed 60 Vbeta primers together with 13 Jbeta primers. Sequencing was performed with immunoSEQ multiplex PCR; in TCRdb, only in-frame clones are kept and a portion is missing. The sample consists of 140,000 to 150,000 clones, over 8% of them appearing once. Material: PBMCs. These receptors originate from a male donor in good health and CMV-seronegative.

There are a few counts of this clone. V is TRBV28 and J is TRBJ2-2; a possible D gene is TRBD2 (7 bases). Trimming left V 6 bases short and J 0 bases short, with 11 bases between. Per the germline V gene, CDR1 is MDHEN and CDR2 is SYDVKM. This CDR3 spans 15 amino acids. The CDR3, as DNA: TGTGCCAGCAGCGGGGGGCAGGCGAACACCGGGGAGCTGTTTTTT. Protein sequence: CASSGGQANTGELFF.

J is TRBJ1-5 and V is TRBV19; 8 bases agree with TRBD1. Germline V gene data show CDR1 as LNHDA and CDR2 as SQIVND (reference sequence). This CDR3 comprises 16 residues. V lost 5 bases and J lost 3; bases outside the gene matches: 9. The CDR3 sequence is CASSAQDRAFNQPQHF. CDR3 nucleotides: TGTGCCAGTAGTGCGCAGGACAGGGCCTTCAATCAGCCCCAGCATTTT.

The CDR3 is CASSLLESGTDTQYF. The CDR3 region has the DNA TGTGCCAGCAGCTTACTAGAAAGTGGTACAGATACGCAGTATTTT. V gene TRBV13 combines with J gene TRBJ2-3, with D hard to call. The germline V and J ends were trimmed by 2 bases and 3 bases, with 12 bases remaining between them. The CDR3 has 15 residues. In germline, CDR1 is PRHDT, CDR2 FYEKMQ (reference sequence).

The V and J genes are TRBV7-3 and TRBJ2-2; TRBD2 matches 9 bases. The J segment lost 2 bases and the V segment lost 5 bases, leaving 3 bases of the junction unmatched. Germline V lookup: CDR1 SGHTA, CDR2 FQGTGA. There are 15 residues in the CDR3. The CDR3 protein is CASSKAGGNTGELFF. CDR3 in DNA: TGTGCCAGCAGCAAAGCGGGGGGTAACACCGGGGAGCTGTTTTTT.

This clone was seen a handful of times. The chain carries TRBV28 and TRBJ2-4; D remains ambiguous. Germline V gives CDR1 MDHEN, CDR2 SYDVKM. With 1 base removed from V and 6 bases from J, the gap between germline ends came to 13 bases. The CDR3 has 15 amino acids. The DNA for the CDR3 is TGTGCCAGCAGTTTATTGCAGGATAGTTCAAACATTCAGTACTTC. Its protein product is CASSLLQDSSNIQYF.

V usage is TRBV19 and J usage is TRBJ1-2, with D uncertain. Trimming took off 5 bases at V and 3 bases at J, with 16 bases between the two ends. This CDR3 region has 15 residues. Per the germline V gene, CDR1 is LNHDA and CDR2 is SQIVND (reference sequence). This chain's CDR3 is CASSPWTVADYGYTF. CDR3 in DNA: TGTGCCAGTAGTCCCTGGACTGTTGCTGACTATGGCTACACCTTC.